The clone carrying this T cell receptor beta chain turned up a few times. These data originate in a study of OX40 agonist ivuxolimab in advanced cancers. Study-wide context: The study gave patients intravenous ivuxolimab at 0.01 to 10 mg/kg every 2 weeks. Males comprised about 84% of the group, whose mean age was approximately 60 years (range roughly 20 to 90). Dose-escalation cases comprised hepatocellular carcinoma, melanoma, renal cell or head and neck cancer.

Germline values: CDR1 MGHRA, CDR2 YSYEKL. J was trimmed by 11 bases and V by 6 bases; bases with no gene match: 13. This CDR3 has 14 amino acids. Patients were ruled out by autoimmune disease history or systemic immunosuppression. Assay used: immunoSEQ multiplex PCR; TCRdb lists only in-frame clones, some missing. The table shows tens of thousands of clones, with about 88% occurring only once. The J gene is TRBJ1-5, the V gene TRBV4-1; TRBD1 matches at 7 bases. This specimen consisted of CD4+ or CD8+ T cells sorted from blood, obtained in a trial of the OX40 agonist ivuxolimab. The sequence came from an adult with an advanced solid tumor such as melanoma, head and neck, liver or kidney cancer. This CDR3 reads CASSPTGVRGAQHF. The CDR3, as DNA: TGCGCCAGCAGTCCCACAGGGGTCCGGGGAGCCCAGCATTTT.